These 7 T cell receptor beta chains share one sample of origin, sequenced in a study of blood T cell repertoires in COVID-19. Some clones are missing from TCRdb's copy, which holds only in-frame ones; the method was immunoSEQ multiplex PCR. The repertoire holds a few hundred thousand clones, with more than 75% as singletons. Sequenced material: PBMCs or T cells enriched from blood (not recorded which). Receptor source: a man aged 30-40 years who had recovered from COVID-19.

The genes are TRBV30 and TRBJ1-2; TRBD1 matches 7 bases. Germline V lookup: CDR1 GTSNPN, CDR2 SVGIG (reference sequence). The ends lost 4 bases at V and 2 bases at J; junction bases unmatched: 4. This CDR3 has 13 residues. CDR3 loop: CAWTEGANYGYTF. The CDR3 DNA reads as TGTGCCTGGACGGAGGGGGCGAACTATGGCTACACCTTC.

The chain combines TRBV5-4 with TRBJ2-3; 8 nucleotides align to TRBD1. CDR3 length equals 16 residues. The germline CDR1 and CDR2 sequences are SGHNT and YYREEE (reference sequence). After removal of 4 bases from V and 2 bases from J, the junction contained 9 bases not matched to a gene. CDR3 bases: TGTGCCAGCAGCCTCCGCCAGGGGGCGACCACAGATACGCAGTATTTT. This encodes CASSLRQGATTDTQYF. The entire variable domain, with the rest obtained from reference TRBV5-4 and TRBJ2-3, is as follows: ETGVTQSPTHLIKTRGQQVTLRCSSQSGHNTVSWYQQALGQGPQFIFQYYREEENGRGNFPPRFSGLQFPNYSSELNVNALELDDSALYLCASSLRQGATTDTQYFGPGTRLTVL.

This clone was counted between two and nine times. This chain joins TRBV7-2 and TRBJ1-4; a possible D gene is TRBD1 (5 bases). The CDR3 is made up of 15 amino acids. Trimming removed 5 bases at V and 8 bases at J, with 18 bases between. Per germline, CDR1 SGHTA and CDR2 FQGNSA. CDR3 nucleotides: TGTGCCAGCAGCCTGGGGGGATCGCGTTTGGAAAAACTGTTTTTT. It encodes CASSLGGSRLEKLFF.

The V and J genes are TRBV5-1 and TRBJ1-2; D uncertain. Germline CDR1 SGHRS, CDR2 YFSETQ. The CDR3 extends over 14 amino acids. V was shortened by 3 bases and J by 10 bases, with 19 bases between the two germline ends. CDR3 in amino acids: CASSSVGGGQDYTF. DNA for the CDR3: TGCGCCAGCAGCTCGGTAGGCGGAGGGCAAGACTACACCTTC. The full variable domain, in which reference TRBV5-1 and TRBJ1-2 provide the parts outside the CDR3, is KAGVTQTPRYLIKTRGQQVTLSCSPISGHRSVSWYQQTPGQGLQFLFEYFSETQRNKGNFPGRFSGRQFSNSRSEMNVSTLELGDSALYLCASSSVGGGQDYTFGSGTRLTVV.

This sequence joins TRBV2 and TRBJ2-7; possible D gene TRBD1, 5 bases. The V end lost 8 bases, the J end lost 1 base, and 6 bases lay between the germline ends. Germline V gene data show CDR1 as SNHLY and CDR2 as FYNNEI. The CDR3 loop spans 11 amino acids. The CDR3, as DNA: TGTGCCAGCCAGGGATCCTACGAGCAGTACTTC. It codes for CASQGSYEQYF.

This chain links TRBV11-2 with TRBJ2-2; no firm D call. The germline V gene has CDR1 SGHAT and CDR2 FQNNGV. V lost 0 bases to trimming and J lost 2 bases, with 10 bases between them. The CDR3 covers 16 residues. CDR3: CASSLEPQANTGELFF. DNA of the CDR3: TGTGCCAGCAGCTTAGAGCCGCAGGCAAACACCGGGGAGCTGTTTTTT. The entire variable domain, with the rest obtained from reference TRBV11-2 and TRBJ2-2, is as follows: EAGVAQSPRYKIIEKRQSVAFWCNPISGHATLYWYQQILGQGPKLLIQFQNNGVVDDSQLPKDRFSAERLKGVDSTLKIQPAKLEDSAVYLCASSLEPQANTGELFFGEGSRLTVL.

In DNA, the CDR3 is TGCGCCAGCAGCTCCGGGACAGTTCAAGAGACCCAGTACTTC. Amino acids: CASSSGTVQETQYF. This chain joins TRBV5-1 and TRBJ2-5, with 7 bases aligning to TRBD1. This CDR3 region has 14 residues. Unmatched junction bases numbered 4, after V lost 3 bases and J lost 2 bases. CDR1 and CDR2 (germline): SGHRS, YFSETQ.